This T cell receptor beta chain comes out of a study of T cell responses to AZD1222 COVID-19 vaccine. Remarks on this clone: Antigen specificity is unknown.

Profiling relied on immunoSEQ multiplex PCR, and the TCRdb table lists in-frame clones only, not all of them. Here the sample spans about 69,000 clones, 75% to 90% being singletons. Unmatched junction bases numbered 15, after V lost 4 bases and J lost 6 bases. Germline V gives CDR1 MNHNS, CDR2 SASEGT. The CDR3 runs 17 residues. Findings and limits, study-wide: Following two doses of AZD1222, Spike-specific TCR breadth and depth rose. Donors were chiefly white British, with a greater number of females, and clonal diversity was perhaps underestimated. After the peak T cell response, and only then, were repertoires sampled. Only five to seven AZD1222 recipients were seropositive at baseline.

The specimen was peripheral blood, collected 28 days after the second AZD1222 dose. This sequence originates from an adult who received the AZD1222 COVID-19 vaccine. This chain connects TRBV6-1 to TRBJ2-7; TRBD1 matches at 10 bases. This CDR3 reads CASSASWGDRGKVEQYF. The CDR3 nucleotides read TGTGCCAGCAGTGCCTCGTGGGGGGACAGGGGAAAGGTCGAGCAGTACTTC.